This T cell receptor beta chain was sequenced during a study of shared clonotypes between healthy human individuals. The CDR3 is made up of 15 amino acids. Unmatched junction bases numbered 8, after V lost 4 bases and J lost 3 bases. CDR1 MDHEN and CDR2 SYDVKM come from the germline V gene. CD8 cells regarded as naive lacked CD45RO, were positively chosen for CCR7, and omitted terminally differentiated effector memory CD45RA+ cells. Here immunoSEQ multiplex PCR was the method, and the copy in TCRdb shows in-frame clones only, minus some. The sample contains about 820,000 clones, roughly 92% of which appear only once.

The sequencing input was naive CD8+ T cells sorted from blood. The gene calls are TRBV28 and TRBJ2-5; 7 bases match TRBD2. This receptor was taken from a young man in good health. CDR3 amino acids: CASSSVQSGEETQYF. CDR3 DNA: TGTGCCAGCAGTTCCGTACAGAGCGGGGAAGAGACCCAGTACTTC.